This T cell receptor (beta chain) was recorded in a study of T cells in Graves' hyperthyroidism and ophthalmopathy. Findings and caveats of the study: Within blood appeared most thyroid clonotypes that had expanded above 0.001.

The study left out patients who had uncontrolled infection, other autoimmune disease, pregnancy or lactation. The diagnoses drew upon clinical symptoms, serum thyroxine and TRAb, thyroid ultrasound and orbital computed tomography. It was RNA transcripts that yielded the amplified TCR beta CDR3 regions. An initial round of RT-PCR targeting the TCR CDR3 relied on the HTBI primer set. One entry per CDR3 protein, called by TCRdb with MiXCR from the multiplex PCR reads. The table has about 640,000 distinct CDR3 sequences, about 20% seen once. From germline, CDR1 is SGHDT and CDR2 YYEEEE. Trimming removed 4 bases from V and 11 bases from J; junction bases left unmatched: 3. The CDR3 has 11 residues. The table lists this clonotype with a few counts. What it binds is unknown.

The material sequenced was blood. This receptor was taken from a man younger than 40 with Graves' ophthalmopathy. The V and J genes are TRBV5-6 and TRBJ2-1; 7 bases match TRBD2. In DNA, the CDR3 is TGTGCCAGCAGCACCGGGACTAAGCAGTTCTTC. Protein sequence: CASSTGTKQFF. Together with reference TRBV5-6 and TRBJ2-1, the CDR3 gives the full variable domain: DAGVTQSPTHLIKTRGQQVTLRCSPKSGHDTVSWYQQALGQGPQFIFQYYEEEERQRGNFPDRFSGHQFPNYSSELNVNALLLGDSALYLCASSTGTKQFFGPGTRLTVL.